A selection of T cell receptor beta chains follows, all from one sample in a study of cytotoxic CD8 clonotypes in ibrutinib-treated CLL. This table comes from immunoSEQ multiplex PCR, and its TCRdb copy is limited to in-frame clones, with some not included. The data show more than 300,000 clones, more than 65% seen once. The sequencing used PBMCs, collected before ibrutinib treatment. The source is a human donor with chronic lymphocytic leukemia. CDR3s include the opening cysteine and the closing phenylalanine or tryptophan. D genes are given only for firm matches. Not all rows give a size; the values are once, few, many and, for expanded clones, a class.

-	TRBV5-8	TRBJ1-3	-	CASSLRSANTIYF	TGTGCCAGCAGCTTACGCTCGGCCAACACCATATATTTT
-	TRBV5-1	TRBJ2-2	TRBD1	CASSLEGQGNTGELFF	TGCGCCAGCAGCCTGGAAGGACAGGGAAACACCGGGGAGCTGTTTTTT
-	TRBV25-1	TRBJ2-6	-	CASSVGGFPGANVLTF	TGTGCCAGCAGTGTTGGGGGGTTCCCTGGGGCCAACGTCCTGACTTTC
-	TRBV4-3	TRBJ2-3	-	CASSSFTDTQYF	TGCGCCAGCAGCTCCTTCACAGATACGCAGTATTTT
-	TRBV5-8	TRBJ2-3	TRBD1	CASSLTGTGADTQYF	TGTGCCAGCAGCCTCACCGGGACAGGGGCAGATACGCAGTATTTT
-	TRBV6-5	TRBJ2-3	TRBD2	CASRYYIAGDTQYF	TGTGCCAGCAGATACTATATAGCGGGAGATACGCAGTATTTT
-	TRBV5-6	TRBJ2-1	TRBD2	CASSLVVSGGYNEQFF	TGTGCCAGCAGCTTGGTCGTTAGCGGGGGATACAATGAGCAGTTCTTC
-	TRBV25-1	TRBJ2-2	-	CASSETSSTGELFF	TGTGCCAGCAGTGAGACTTCATCCACCGGGGAGCTGTTTTTT
-	TRBV7-6	TRBJ2-1	TRBD2	CASSLGLARMGNEQFF	TGTGCCAGCAGCTTAGGACTAGCCAGAATGGGCAATGAGCAGTTCTTC
-	TRBV28	TRBJ2-7	-	CASSPGRFSYEQYF	TGTGCCAGCAGCCCTGGTAGGTTCTCCTACGAGCAGTACTTC
-	TRBV7-6	TRBJ2-1	TRBD2	CASSFMRREAENEQFF	TGTGCCAGCAGCTTCATGAGGCGGGAGGCCGAAAATGAGCAGTTCTTC
-	TRBV5-1	TRBJ2-5	TRBD1	CASSPSGTGGRETQYF	TGCGCCAGCAGCCCCTCCGGGACAGGGGGGCGAGAGACCCAGTACTTC
few	TRBV7-9	TRBJ2-1	-	CASSPSSSEQFF	TGTGCCAGCAGCCCCTCTTCGAGTGAGCAGTTCTTC
-	TRBV7-8	TRBJ2-1	-	CASSLGIGKVNNEQFF	TGTGCCAGCAGCTTAGGCATCGGGAAGGTTAACAATGAGCAGTTCTTC
-	TRBV27	TRBJ2-1	TRBD2	CASSYTSDSYNEQFF	TGTGCCAGCAGCTATACTAGCGACTCCTACAATGAGCAGTTCTTC
-	TRBV9	TRBJ2-1	-	CASSDSGSSYNEQFF	TGTGCCAGCAGCGATAGCGGTAGCTCCTACAATGAGCAGTTCTTC
-	TRBV11-3	TRBJ2-2	TRBD1	CASSSSGTGVVAGELFF	TGTGCCAGCAGCTCGTCCGGGACAGGGGTGGTTGCCGGGGAGCTGTTTTTT
few	TRBV7-9	TRBJ1-4	-	CASSILNQDRWEKLFF	TGTGCCAGCAGCATCCTAAACCAAGACCGTTGGGAAAAACTGTTTTTT
many	TRBV5-4	TRBJ1-2	TRBD1	CASSLVPGQNYGYTF	TGTGCCAGCAGCTTGGTCCCGGGACAGAACTATGGCTACACCTTC
-	TRBV7-6	TRBJ2-7	TRBD2	CASSLAGTSGSYEQYF	TGTGCCAGCAGCTTAGCAGGGACTAGCGGGAGCTACGAGCAGTACTTC
-	TRBV5-1	TRBJ2-5	-	CASSIGETQYF	TGCGCCAGCAGCATCGGCGAGACCCAGTACTTC
few	TRBV6-5	TRBJ1-5	-	CASSYKGGPNQPQHF	TGTGCCAGCAGTTACAAGGGGGGCCCTAATCAGCCCCAGCATTTT
-	TRBV7-2	TRBJ2-7	-	CASSPRRASSYEQYF	TGTGCCAGCAGCCCCCGGCGGGCCAGCTCCTACGAGCAGTACTTC
-	TRBV4-3	TRBJ2-6	-	CASSRRNSGANVLTF	TGCGCCAGCAGCCGCAGGAACTCTGGGGCCAACGTCCTGACTTTC
-	TRBV5-4	TRBJ2-7	TRBD2	CASKVAGGGSYEQYF	TGTGCCAGCAAGGTAGCGGGAGGAGGGTCCTACGAGCAGTACTTC
-	TRBV28	TRBJ1-5	TRBD1	CASKVGRGLRSNQPQHF	TGTGCCAGCAAAGTAGGCAGGGGGCTTCGGAGCAATCAGCCCCAGCATTTT
-	TRBV4-1	TRBJ2-3	-	CASSQVATDTQYF	TGCGCCAGCAGCCAAGTAGCGACAGATACGCAGTATTTT